The clone carrying this T cell receptor beta chain was picked up a small number of times. These data originate in a study of early T cells in non-severe SARS-CoV-2 infection. On the study more broadly: From unsorted whole blood, bulk RNA was sequenced, and the chains remained unpaired.

V was pared by 4 bases and J by 0 bases, with 9 bases between. Germline V gene lookup returns CDR1 DFQATT and CDR2 SNEGSKA (reference sequence). The CDR3 totals 13 residues. TCRdb reprocessed the 5' RACE reads with MiXCR, giving one entry per CDR3 protein. The sample lists approximately 85,000 distinct CDR3 sequences; approximately 13% were seen once. This TCR was recovered from an adult who was a healthcare worker with PCR-confirmed SARS-CoV-2 infection or an uninfected control (not recorded which). Source material: whole blood. V is TRBV20-1 and J is TRBJ2-5; D gene ambiguous. The DNA for the CDR3 is TGCAGTGCTACTAACCCCAACCAAGAGACCCAGTACTTC. This codes for CSATNPNQETQYF.